Below are 19 T cell receptor beta chains sequenced from a single sample in a study of blood T cell repertoires in COVID-19 (TCRdb year 2020). The method behind the library was the immunoSEQ multiplex PCR assay. Sourced from immuneACCESS, this table was stored by TCRdb with only in-frame sequences that have V and J called. A share of the clones is absent; for the studies checked, an unresolved V gene accounts for under half, and the remainder has no known explanation. This sample has under 50,000 clones in its table, and roughly nine tenths of those were observed once. Jointly, the top ten make up around a sixth of the sample. Sequenced input: peripheral blood. These receptors all stem from a man between 65 and 80 years old with active COVID-19.

In nucleotides, the CDR3 is TGTGCCAGCAGTCCCCGAGGGGGGGGATCCTACGAGCAGTACTTC. It yields the protein CASSPRGGGSYEQYF. The chain links TRBV25-1 to TRBJ2-7, with a tentative D call TRBD2 (7 bases). Looked up from germline, CDR1 is MGHDK and CDR2 is SYGVNS. V was clipped by 5 bases and J by 1 base, with 15 bases between them. This CDR3 comprises 15 residues.

The chain recombines TRBV6-6 with TRBJ2-3; 8 bases are shared with TRBD2. Germline CDR1 and CDR2: MNHNY and SVGAGI (reference sequence). The trim removed 4 bases at V and 6 bases at J, leaving 6 bases unmatched. The CDR3 runs to 14 residues. The CDR3 nucleotides are TGTGCCAGCAGTTTCCCTAGCGGGCAGGATACGCAGTATTTT. Translated, it gives CASSFPSGQDTQYF.

The rearrangement links TRBV7-2 to TRBJ1-1, with D possibly being TRBD1 (5 bases). The CDR3 sequence is 15 residues long. Germline V CDR1 and CDR2: SGHTA, FQGNSA. Trimming stripped 1 base from V and 1 base from J, with 10 bases between. In DNA form, the CDR3 reads TGTGCCAGCAGCTTAGTGCCTCAGGGGAACACTGAAGCTTTCTTT. It yields the protein CASSLVPQGNTEAFF.

The chain has TRBV4-3 and TRBJ2-7; 7 bases map to TRBD2. The CDR3 covers 14 residues. J gave up 10 bases and V 1 base, and 10 bases lay outside the gene matches. CDR1 is LGHNA and CDR2 is YSLEER in the germline V gene. The CDR3 nucleotides are TGCGCCAGCAGCCAAGCAGGTGGCGGGACTACTCAGTACTTC. This gives the protein CASSQAGGGTTQYF.

This rearrangement joins TRBV7-2 to TRBJ2-5, with D possibly TRBD2 on 6 matching bases. V lost 5 bases and J lost 5, with 18 bases in between. Germline V gene lookup returns CDR1 SGHTA and CDR2 FQGNSA. The CDR3 spans 15 residues. The CDR3 here is CASSPPGGSRETQYF. In nucleotides, the CDR3 is TGTGCCAGCAGCCCCCCAGGAGGGTCAAGGGAGACCCAGTACTTC.

This clone was seen a few times. V and J are TRBV27 and TRBJ1-5; D may be TRBD1 (5 bases). In germline, CDR1 is MNHEY, CDR2 SMNVEV (reference sequence). V was clipped by 8 bases and J by 0 bases, with 17 bases between them. The CDR3 runs 16 residues. CDR3 residues: CASSQGGPYSNQPQHF. DNA for the CDR3: TGTGCCAGCTCCCAGGGAGGCCCTTATAGCAATCAGCCCCAGCATTTT.

The chain recombines TRBV7-9 with TRBJ1-2; 11 nucleotides agree with TRBD1. With 5 bases clipped from V and 5 bases from J, the junction kept 4 bases outside the gene matches. CDR1 is SEHNR and CDR2 is FQNEAQ in the germline V gene (reference sequence). The CDR3 is 14 amino acids. The CDR3 nucleotides are TGTGCCAGCAGCACGGGACAGGGGGGGTATGGCTACACCTTC. It encodes CASSTGQGGYGYTF.

The chain carries TRBV7-9 and TRBJ1-1; 7 bases map to TRBD1. Unmatched junction bases numbered 6, after V lost 5 bases and J lost 3 bases. The CDR3 contains 14 residues. Germline CDR1 is SEHNR and CDR2 is FQNEAQ (reference sequence). CDR3 sequence reads: CASSPGGKDTEAFF. In nucleotides, the CDR3 is TGTGCCAGCAGCCCAGGGGGGAAGGACACTGAAGCTTTCTTT. Full variable domain (missing parts from reference TRBV7-9 and TRBJ1-1): DTGVSQNPRHKITKRGQNVTFRCDPISEHNRLYWYRQTLGQGPEFLTYFQNEAQLEKSRLLSDRFSAERPKGSFSTLEIQRTEQGDSAMYLCASSPGGKDTEAFFGQGTRLTVV.

This sequence joins TRBV4-1 and TRBJ2-1; 10 bases map to TRBD2. CDR1 MGHRA and CDR2 YSYEKL come from the germline V gene. The V gene end was trimmed by 0 bases and the J gene end by 3 bases; junction bases not matched to a gene: 8. This CDR3 has 18 residues. The CDR3 DNA sequence: TGCGCCAGCAGCCAAGATGCACTAGCGGGGATGTACTACAATGAGCAGTTCTTC. Translating it yields CASSQDALAGMYYNEQFF.

This chain uses TRBV29-1 with TRBJ1-2; TRBD1 aligns across 7 bases. CDR1 and CDR2 from the germline V gene are SQVTM and ANQGSEA. V trimming: 3 bases; J trimming: 4 bases; junction bases outside the gene matches: 5. There are 13 residues in the CDR3. The CDR3 DNA is TGCAGCGTTGAGGGCAGGGGGTCCTATGGCTACACCTTC. Its translation: CSVEGRGSYGYTF.

The chain has TRBV19 and TRBJ2-7, with TRBD2 identical over 7 bases. The V gene end was trimmed by 1 base and the J gene end by 4 bases; junction bases not matched to a gene: 10. CDR3 length: 16 residues. Germline V gives CDR1 LNHDA, CDR2 SQIVND (reference sequence). CDR3 sequence (DNA): TGTGCCAGTAGTATAGGAATCCAGGACGGGGGGTACGAGCAGTACTTC. It specifies CASSIGIQDGGYEQYF.

The count of this clone is one. This chain links TRBV3-1 (or the pseudogene TRBV3-2) with TRBJ2-2, with D perhaps matching TRBD2 (5 bases). V was clipped by 2 bases and J by 4 bases, with 23 bases between them. The CDR3 has 19 amino acids. The germline gives CDR1 LGHDT, CDR2 YNNKEL (reference sequence). For the CDR3, the DNA is TGTGCCAGCAGCCAACGAGGGATAGGTATTGCGGGCGTCACCGGGGAGCTGTTTTTT. Its translation: CASSQRGIGIAGVTGELFF.

This chain connects TRBV25-1 to TRBJ1-4; D not certain. The CDR3 sequence is 13 residues long. Germline V CDR1 and CDR2: MGHDK, SYGVNS. The V gene lost 4 bases and the J gene lost 1 base, with 4 bases spanning the gap. CDR3 loop: CASSGQTNEKLFF. The DNA for the CDR3 is TGTGCCAGCAGTGGACAAACTAATGAAAAACTGTTTTTT.

The sample holds a few counts of this clone. The J gene is TRBJ2-1, the V gene TRBV5-1, with 8 bases that match TRBD2. CDR1 SGHRS and CDR2 YFSETQ come from the germline V gene. CDR3 size: 14 residues. Unmatched junction bases numbered 9, after V lost 5 bases and J lost 8 bases. The CDR3 spells CASRVTGLVDEQFF. In nucleotides, the CDR3 is TGCGCCAGCAGGGTAACGGGACTAGTGGATGAGCAGTTCTTC. The variable domain in full, with the rest retrieved from reference TRBV5-1 and TRBJ2-1, is KAGVTQTPRYLIKTRGQQVTLSCSPISGHRSVSWYQQTPGQGLQFLFEYFSETQRNKGNFPGRFSGRQFSNSRSEMNVSTLELGDSALYLCASRVTGLVDEQFFGPGTRLTVL.

The chain couples TRBV2 to TRBJ1-3; 7 bases are shared with TRBD1. Trimming at V came to 6 bases and at J to 0 bases, leaving 8 bases not matched to a gene. From germline, CDR1 is SNHLY and CDR2 FYNNEI. CDR3 length: 16 amino acids. Written as DNA, the CDR3 is TGTGCCAGCAGCTCCGGGACAGCGCTCTCTGGAAACACCATATATTTT. Its protein product is CASSSGTALSGNTIYF. Drawing the rest from reference TRBV2 and TRBJ1-3, the complete variable domain is EPEVTQTPSHQVTQMGQEVILRCVPISNHLYFYWYRQILGQKVEFLVSFYNNEISEKSEIFDDQFSVERPDGSNFTLKIRSTKLEDSAMYFCASSSGTALSGNTIYFGEGSWLTVV.

This clone was recorded only once. The chain has TRBV4-3 and TRBJ1-3; 8 nucleotides line up with TRBD1. The V and J ends lost 2 bases and 2 bases, in that order; junction bases with no gene match: 5. The CDR3 length is 16 residues. The germline CDR1 and CDR2 sequences are LGHNA and YSLEER. The CDR3 region has the DNA TGCGCCAGCAGCCAAACGGACAGGGAAGCTGGAAACACCATATATTTT. This codes for CASSQTDREAGNTIYF.

The chain links TRBV5-1 to TRBJ1-2; D is perhaps TRBD1 (5 bases). Germline V gives CDR1 SGHRS, CDR2 YFSETQ. Trimming removed 0 bases at V and 7 bases at J, with 19 bases between. The CDR3 length is 16 residues. CDR3: CASSLDTGGSVGGYTF. The CDR3 bases are TGCGCCAGCAGCTTGGATACAGGTGGTTCGGTAGGTGGCTACACCTTC.

The J gene is TRBJ1-2, the V gene TRBV6-5; D possibly corresponds to TRBD1 (6 bases). Deletions cut 5 bases from V and 9 bases from J, with 13 bases between. Per the germline V gene, CDR1 is MNHEY and CDR2 is SVGAGI. This CDR3 comprises 12 residues. CDR3 coding DNA: TGTGCCAGCAGTAATACAGGGTCGCGCTACACCTTC. This encodes CASSNTGSRYTF.

The chain joins TRBV14 to TRBJ2-1, with 7 bases lining up with TRBD2. Germline loops: CDR1 SGHDN, CDR2 FVKESK. The CDR3 length is 15 residues. Trimming at V came to 1 base and at J to 4 bases, leaving 4 bases not matched to a gene. The chain's CDR3 is CASSQGTSDYNEQFF. CDR3 in DNA: TGTGCCAGCAGCCAAGGCACTAGCGATTACAATGAGCAGTTCTTC.